This T cell receptor (beta chain) was recovered during a study of regulatory T cells in long-lasting Graves disease. Study-level results: Sample size was small, which may have lowered accuracy.

Time point indicated: persistent/refractory GD, antithyroid drugs over 5 years with positive TRAb. The TCR library was prepared using RNA isolated from PBMCs. Concerning this clonotype itself: Its antigen is as yet unknown.

Germline V gene data show CDR1 as ENHRY and CDR2 as SYGVKD. The CDR3 runs 18 residues. V was shortened by 0 bases and J by 1 base, with 18 bases between the two germline ends. With iRepertoire HTBI primers and Arm-PCR of CDR3 regions, TCR beta libraries were built. TCRdb independently ran MiXCR on the multiplex PCR reads; one entry per CDR3 protein. The sample records around 400,000 distinct CDR3 sequences, around a fifth being singletons. The sample consisted of peripheral blood mononuclear cells (PBMCs), taken when the disease was refractory, from a patient treated with antithyroid drugs. This receptor was obtained from a female donor with Graves disease. The J gene is TRBJ1-2, the V gene TRBV10-3, with D maybe TRBD1 (6 bases). The CDR3 protein is CAISESGNRETHNYGYTF. Here the CDR3 DNA reads TGTGCCATCAGTGAGTCTGGGAACAGGGAAACCCATAACTATGGCTACACCTTC.